This T cell receptor (beta chain) is drawn from a study of radiation and T cells in renal cell carcinoma. On the study more broadly: Nephrectomy followed 15 Gy stereotactic body radiation by 4 weeks. Overall study findings and caveats: Pretreatment tumor biopsies were lacking, so baseline clonotypes are unknown.

In regard to this clone: The antigen is undetermined.

Clones were sequenced by immunoSEQ multiplex PCR, and TCRdb holds only the in-frame ones, with some missing. The data show approximately 150,000 clones, 88% seen once. As to time point: baseline pretreatment blood. Described treatment: 15 Gy SBRT to primary tumor, nephrectomy 4 weeks later. Serial blood draws occurred at baseline and 2 and 4 weeks post-SBRT. The patient's renal cell carcinoma had clear cell pathology. There are 12 residues in the CDR3. Germline V gene sequence: CDR1 SQVTM, CDR2 ANQGSEA. V was cut by 4 bases and J by 5 bases, with 11 bases left in between. The sequence was collected from a woman in her 70s with renal cell carcinoma. This specimen consisted of blood, obtained from a patient whose treatment included radiotherapy and nephrectomy. The chain has TRBV29-1 and TRBJ1-1; unclear D gene. DNA for the CDR3: TGCAGCGTTGTCGAGGGTGCTACTGAAGCTTTCTTT. This translates into CSVVEGATEAFF. Looking up the rest from reference TRBV29-1 and TRBJ1-1 gives the full variable domain: SAVISQKPSRDICQRGTSLTIQCQVDSQVTMMFWYRQQPGQSLTLIATANQGSEATYESGFVIDKFPISRPNLTFSTLTVSNMSPEDSSIYLCSVVEGATEAFFGQGTRLTVV.